Listed below are T cell receptor beta chains from one sample, sequenced in a study of T cells in Graves' hyperthyroidism and ophthalmopathy. TCRdb passed the multiplex PCR reads through MiXCR, listing each CDR3 protein once. Of 600,000 to 700,000 distinct CDR3 sequences in the sample, roughly 15% were seen once. Material for sequencing was blood. Receptor source: a woman aged 35 to 49 with Graves' ophthalmopathy. The CDR3 runs from the conserved cysteine through the conserved F or W. The order of the fields is D gene, CDR3 length, clone size, J gene, V gene, CDR3 protein, CDR3 DNA. D genes are given only for firm matches. Some rows mark clone size as missing; the rest say once, few, many or name a class of expanded clone.

>TRBD1|15|many|TRBJ2-7|TRBV28
CASSEDRGASYEQYF
TGTGCCAGCAGTGAAGACAGGGGCGCCTCCTACGAGCAGTACTTC
>TRBD2|18|few|TRBJ2-5|TRBV6-1
CASTGGPARTSREETQYF
TGTGCCAGCACCGGCGGGCCTGCAAGGACTAGCCGAGAAGAGACCCAGTACTTC
>TRBD1|17|many|TRBJ1-1|TRBV19
CASSGRAQRTGRTEAFF
TGTGCCAGTAGTGGTAGGGCCCAAAGGACAGGGAGGACTGAAGCTTTCTTT
>.|14|many|TRBJ1-2|TRBV6-1
CASSEQLLSYGYTF
TGTGCCAGCAGTGAACAGCTACTCTCCTATGGCTACACCTTC
>.|14|few|TRBJ1-1|TRBV29-1
CSVETGRSNTEAFF
TGCAGCGTTGAAACGGGACGCTCGAACACTGAAGCTTTCTTT
>.|15|.|TRBJ2-5|TRBV30
CAWTSFGGNGQTQYF
TGTGCCTGGACCTCCTTCGGGGGAAATGGGCAGACCCAGTACTTC
>TRBD1|16|many|TRBJ2-7|TRBV11-2
CASSLTGTGSSYEQYF
TGTGCCAGCAGCCTCACCGGGACAGGGAGCTCCTACGAGCAGTACTTC
>.|15|many|TRBJ2-7|TRBV18
CASSPNGHFSYEQYF
TGTGCCAGCTCACCCAACGGACATTTTTCCTACGAGCAGTACTTC
>.|16|few|TRBJ2-7|TRBV29-1
CSAKPLNRRRTYEQYF
TGCAGCGCCAAACCCCTAAACAGGAGAAGGACCTACGAGCAGTACTTC
>TRBD1|15|many|TRBJ1-2|TRBV10-3
CAIRPDRGRTEGYTF
TGTGCCATCAGACCAGACAGGGGGAGGACGGAAGGCTACACCTTC
>TRBD2|17|many|TRBJ2-5|TRBV28
CASSSSISGRAQETQYF
TGTGCCAGCAGTTCGTCCATCAGCGGGAGGGCTCAAGAGACCCAGTACTTC
>.|13|many|TRBJ2-5|TRBV28
CASSLMKRETQYF
TGTGCCAGCAGTTTAATGAAGAGGGAGACCCAGTACTTC
>.|12|many|TRBJ2-5|TRBV28
CASSFYEETQYF
TGTGCCAGCAGCTTTTATGAGGAGACCCAGTACTTC
>.|12|.|TRBJ1-1|TRBV6-2/TRBV6-3
CASTSDARGTFF
TGTGCCAGCACCTCGGATGCGAGGGGGACTTTCTTT
>.|13|few|TRBJ2-2|TRBV7-6
CASSLVLAGELFF
TGTGCCAGCAGCTTAGTCCTGGCTGGGGAGCTGTTTTTT
>.|18|many|TRBJ1-6|TRBV6-1
CASSEVGPGSSYNSPLHF
TGTGCCAGCAGTGAAGTCGGGCCAGGGAGCTCCTATAATTCACCCCTCCACTTT
>.|11|many|TRBJ2-5|TRBV20-1
CSARYLETQYF
TGCAGTGCTAGGTATCTAGAGACCCAGTACTTC
>.|14|many|TRBJ2-7|TRBV28
CASSLPDRPYEQYF
TGTGCCAGCAGTTTACCCGACAGGCCCTACGAGCAGTACTTC
>.|13|many|TRBJ1-1|TRBV28
CASSFTSNTEAFF
TGTGCCAGCAGCTTTACTTCGAACACTGAAGCTTTCTTT
>.|15|many|TRBJ2-7|TRBV5-1
CASSLEAGPAYEQYF
TGCGCCAGCAGCTTGGAGGCAGGTCCCGCCTACGAGCAGTACTTC
>TRBD1|17|many|TRBJ1-2|TRBV12-3/TRBV12-4
CASSPGQGRPGAYGYTF
TGTGCCAGCAGTCCGGGACAGGGGCGACCTGGGGCTTATGGCTACACCTTC
>.|15|many|TRBJ2-7|TRBV19
CASSLRGSLTYEQYF
TGTGCCAGTAGTTTGAGAGGGTCGCTTACCTACGAGCAGTACTTC
>.|15|few|TRBJ1-5|TRBV4-3
CASSPVFGGYRPQHF
TGCGCCAGCAGCCCCGTGTTTGGAGGGTATCGGCCCCAGCATTTT
>.|14|.|TRBJ1-2|TRBV11-2
CASSFPTGWYGYTF
TGTGCCAGCAGCTTCCCTACAGGGTGGTATGGCTACACCTTC
>TRBD2|13|few|TRBJ2-7|TRBV29-1
CSVSGSSSYEQYF
TGCAGCGTCAGCGGGAGTAGCTCCTACGAGCAGTACTTC
>.|17|.|TRBJ2-7|TRBV4-1
CASSQEIWGRANYEQYF
TGCGCCAGCAGCCAAGAGATCTGGGGACGGGCGAACTACGAGCAGTACTTC
>.|13|many|TRBJ2-7|TRBV30
CAWSVLWGYEQYF
TGTGCCTGGAGTGTACTTTGGGGATACGAGCAGTACTTC
>TRBD2|14|.|TRBJ2-5|TRBV28
CASSRSGGQETQYF
TGTGCCAGCAGCAGATCGGGGGGCCAAGAGACCCAGTACTTC
>.|13|many|TRBJ2-7|TRBV15
CATSPGTYYEQYF
TGTGCCACCAGCCCCGGGACCTACTACGAGCAGTACTTC
>.|12|.|TRBJ1-2|TRBV20-1
CSAPPTNYGYTF
TGCAGTGCACCCCCTACTAACTATGGCTACACCTTC
>.|13|.|TRBJ2-7|TRBV28
CASQQGVPYEQYF
TGTGCCAGCCAACAGGGAGTCCCCTACGAGCAGTACTTC
>TRBD1|17|.|TRBJ2-2|TRBV5-4
CASSLGQGQFNTGELFF
TGTGCCAGCAGCTTGGGACAGGGACAATTCAACACCGGGGAGCTGTTTTTT
>TRBD2|18|few|TRBJ2-2|TRBV4-2
CASSQERLAGAKDGELFF
TGTGCCAGCAGCCAAGAGAGACTAGCGGGAGCGAAGGACGGGGAGCTGTTTTTT
>.|15|few|TRBJ1-5|TRBV5-5
CASSLLGSSNQPQHF
TGTGCCAGCAGCTTGCTAGGCAGTAGCAATCAGCCCCAGCATTTT
>.|14|few|TRBJ2-5|TRBV28
CASSSRGWRETQYF
TGTGCCAGCAGTTCTCGGGGTTGGCGGGAGACCCAGTACTTC
>.|15|.|TRBJ2-5|TRBV18
CASSLPGWHKETQYF
TGTGCCAGCTCACTTCCAGGGTGGCACAAAGAGACCCAGTACTTC
>TRBD2|18|few|TRBJ2-7|TRBV28
CASSSTGTSGEDPYEQYF
TGTGCCAGCAGTTCCACCGGGACTAGCGGGGAGGACCCCTACGAGCAGTACTTC
>TRBD1|13|many|TRBJ1-1|TRBV10-1
CASSASGTEEIIF
TGCGCCAGCAGTGCAAGCGGGACAGAAGAAATAATTTTT